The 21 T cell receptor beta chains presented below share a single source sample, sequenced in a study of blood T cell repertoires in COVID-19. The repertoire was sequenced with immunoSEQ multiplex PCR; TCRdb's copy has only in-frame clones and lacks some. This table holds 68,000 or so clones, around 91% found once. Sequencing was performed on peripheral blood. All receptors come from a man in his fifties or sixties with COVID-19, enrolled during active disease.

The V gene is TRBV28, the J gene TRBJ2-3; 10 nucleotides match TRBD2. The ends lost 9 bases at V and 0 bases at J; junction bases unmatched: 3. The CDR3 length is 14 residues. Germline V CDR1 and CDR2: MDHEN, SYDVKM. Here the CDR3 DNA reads TGTGCCAGTGAGACTAGCGGGAGCACAGATACGCAGTATTTT. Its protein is CASETSGSTDTQYF.

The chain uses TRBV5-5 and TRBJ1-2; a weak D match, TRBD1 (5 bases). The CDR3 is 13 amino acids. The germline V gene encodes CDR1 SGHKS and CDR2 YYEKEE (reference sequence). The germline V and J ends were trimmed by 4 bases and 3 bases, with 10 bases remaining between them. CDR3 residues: CASSPGIDYGYTF. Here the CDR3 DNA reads TGTGCCAGCAGCCCAGGGATCGACTATGGCTACACCTTC.

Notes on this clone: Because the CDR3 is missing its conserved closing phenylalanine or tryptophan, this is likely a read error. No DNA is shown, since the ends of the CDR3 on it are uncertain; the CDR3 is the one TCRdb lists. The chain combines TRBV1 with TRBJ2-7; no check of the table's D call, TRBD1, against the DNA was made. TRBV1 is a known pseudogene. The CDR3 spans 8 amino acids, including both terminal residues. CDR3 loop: CTSLQGTI.

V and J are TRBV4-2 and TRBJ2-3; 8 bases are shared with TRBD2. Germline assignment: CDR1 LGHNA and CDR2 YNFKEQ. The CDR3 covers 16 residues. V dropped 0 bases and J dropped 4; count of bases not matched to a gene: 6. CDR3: CASSQERAGDADTQYF. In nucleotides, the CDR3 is TGTGCCAGCAGCCAAGAGCGAGCGGGAGACGCAGATACGCAGTATTTT.

CDR3 region: CASSFVFERAYNEQFF. CDR3 nucleotides: TGCGCCAGCAGCTTCGTTTTCGAGCGGGCATACAATGAGCAGTTCTTC. This chain uses TRBV5-1 with TRBJ2-1, with a possible D match to TRBD2 (6 bases). Trimming left V 2 bases short and J 4 bases short, with 16 bases between. The CDR3 runs to 16 residues. Germline V gene sequence: CDR1 SGHRS, CDR2 YFSETQ.

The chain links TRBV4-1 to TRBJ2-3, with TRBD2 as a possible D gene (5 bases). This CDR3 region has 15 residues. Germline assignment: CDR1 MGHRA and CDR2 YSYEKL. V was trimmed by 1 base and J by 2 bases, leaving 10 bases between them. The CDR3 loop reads CASSQGSGYTDTQYF. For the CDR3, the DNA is TGCGCCAGCAGCCAAGGGTCGGGGTACACAGATACGCAGTATTTT.

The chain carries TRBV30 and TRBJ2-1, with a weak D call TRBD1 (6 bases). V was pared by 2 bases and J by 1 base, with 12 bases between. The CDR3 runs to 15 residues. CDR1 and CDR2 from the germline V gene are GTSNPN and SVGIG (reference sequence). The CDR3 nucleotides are TGTGCCTGGAGTCTGGGGACACCTTCCTACAATGAGCAGTTCTTC. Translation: CAWSLGTPSYNEQFF.

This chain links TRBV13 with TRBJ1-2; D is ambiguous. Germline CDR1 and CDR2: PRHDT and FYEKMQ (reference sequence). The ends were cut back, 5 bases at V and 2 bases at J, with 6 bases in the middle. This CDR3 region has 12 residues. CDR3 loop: CASSPGNYGYTF. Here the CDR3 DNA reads TGTGCCAGCAGCCCCGGGAACTATGGCTACACCTTC.

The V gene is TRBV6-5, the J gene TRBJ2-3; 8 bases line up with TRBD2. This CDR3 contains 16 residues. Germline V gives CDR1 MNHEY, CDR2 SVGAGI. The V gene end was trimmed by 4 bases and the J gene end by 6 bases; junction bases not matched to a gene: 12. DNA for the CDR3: TGTGCCAGCAGTTCCCTTGACGGGGGGGAAGGGGATACGCAGTATTTT. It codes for CASSSLDGGEGDTQYF.

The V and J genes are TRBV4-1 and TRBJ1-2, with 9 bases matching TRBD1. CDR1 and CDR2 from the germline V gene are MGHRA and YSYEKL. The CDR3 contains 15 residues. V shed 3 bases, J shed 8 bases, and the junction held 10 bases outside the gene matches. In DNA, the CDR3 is TGCGCCAGCAGCCAGGCCAGGGACAGGGAAAACGGCTACACCTTC. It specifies CASSQARDRENGYTF.

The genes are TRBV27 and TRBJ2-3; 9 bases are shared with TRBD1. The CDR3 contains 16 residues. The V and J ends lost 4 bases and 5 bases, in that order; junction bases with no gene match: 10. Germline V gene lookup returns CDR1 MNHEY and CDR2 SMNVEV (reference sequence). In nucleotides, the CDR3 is TGTGCCAGCAGTTCTTTCCGGGGACAGGGAATAGATACGCAGTATTTT. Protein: CASSSFRGQGIDTQYF.

CDR3 sequence: CASSLRTGYQPQHF. The CDR3 region has the DNA TGTGCCAGTAGTCTCCGGACAGGTTATCAGCCCCAGCATTTT. The chain joins TRBV19 to TRBJ1-5, with 7 bases fitting TRBD1. Germline V gene data show CDR1 as LNHDA and CDR2 as SQIVND (reference sequence). V trimming: 5 bases; J trimming: 5 bases; junction bases outside the gene matches: 6. The length of the CDR3 is 14 residues.

The CDR3: CASSPSVAGPDTQYF. For the CDR3, the DNA is TGTGCCAGCTCACCCTCGGTAGCGGGACCAGATACGCAGTATTTT. The chain joins TRBV18 to TRBJ2-3; 8 nucleotides line up with TRBD2. Trimming at V came to 3 bases and at J to 4 bases, leaving 6 bases not matched to a gene. CDR3 length: 15 amino acids. CDR1 KGHSH and CDR2 LQKENI come from the germline V gene. The variable domain in full, completed from reference TRBV18 and TRBJ2-3, reads NAGVMQNPRHLVRRRGQEARLRCSPMKGHSHVYWYRQLPEEGLKFMVYLQKENIIDESGMPKERFSAEFPKEGPSILRIQQVVRGDSAAYFCASSPSVAGPDTQYFGPGTRLTVL.

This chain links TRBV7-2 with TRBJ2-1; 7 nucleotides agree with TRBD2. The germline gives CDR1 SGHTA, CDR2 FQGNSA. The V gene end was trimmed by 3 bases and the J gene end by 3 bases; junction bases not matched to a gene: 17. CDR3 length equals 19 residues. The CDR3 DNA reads TGTGCCAGCAGCTTGAGATTCTGGGCTAGCGGAAAAGTCTACAATGAGCAGTTCTTC. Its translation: CASSLRFWASGKVYNEQFF. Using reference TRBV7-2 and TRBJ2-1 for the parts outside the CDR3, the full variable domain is GAGVSQSPSNKVTEKGKDVELRCDPISGHTALYWYRQSLGQGLEFLIYFQGNSAPDKSGLPSDRFSAERTGGSVSTLTIQRTQQEDSAVYLCASSLRFWASGKVYNEQFFGPGTRLTVL.

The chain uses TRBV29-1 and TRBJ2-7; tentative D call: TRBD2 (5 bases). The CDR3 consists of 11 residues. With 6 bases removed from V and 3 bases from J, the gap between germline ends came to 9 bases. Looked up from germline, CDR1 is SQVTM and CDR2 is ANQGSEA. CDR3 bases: TGCAGCGTGCCCCGGGACTACGAGCAGTACTTC. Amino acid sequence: CSVPRDYEQYF.

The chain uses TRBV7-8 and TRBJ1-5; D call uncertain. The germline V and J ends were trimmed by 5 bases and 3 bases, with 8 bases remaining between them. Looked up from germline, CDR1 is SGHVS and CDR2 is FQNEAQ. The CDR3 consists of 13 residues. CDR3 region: CASSPAHNQPQHF. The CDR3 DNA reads TGTGCCAGCAGCCCAGCACACAATCAGCCCCAGCATTTT.

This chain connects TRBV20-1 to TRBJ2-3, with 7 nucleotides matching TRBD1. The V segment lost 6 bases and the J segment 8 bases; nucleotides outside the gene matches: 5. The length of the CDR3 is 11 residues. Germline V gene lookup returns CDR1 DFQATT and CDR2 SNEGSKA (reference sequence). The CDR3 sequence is CSAKQGSTQYF. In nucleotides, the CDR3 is TGCAGTGCGAAACAGGGGAGTACGCAGTATTTT.

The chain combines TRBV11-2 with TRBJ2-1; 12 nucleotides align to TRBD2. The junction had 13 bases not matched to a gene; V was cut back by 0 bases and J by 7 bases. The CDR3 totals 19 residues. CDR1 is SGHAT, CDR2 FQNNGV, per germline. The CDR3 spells CASSLDGLSSGRAGNEQFF. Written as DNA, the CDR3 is TGTGCCAGCAGCTTAGATGGGTTGTCTAGCGGGAGGGCCGGTAATGAGCAGTTCTTC.

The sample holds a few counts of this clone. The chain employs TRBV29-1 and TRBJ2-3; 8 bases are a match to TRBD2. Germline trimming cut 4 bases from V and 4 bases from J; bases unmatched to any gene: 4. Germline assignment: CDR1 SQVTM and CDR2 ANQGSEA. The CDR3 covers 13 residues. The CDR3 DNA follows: TGCAGCGTTGCTAGCGGGCGAGCAGATACGCAGTATTTT. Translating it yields CSVASGRADTQYF.

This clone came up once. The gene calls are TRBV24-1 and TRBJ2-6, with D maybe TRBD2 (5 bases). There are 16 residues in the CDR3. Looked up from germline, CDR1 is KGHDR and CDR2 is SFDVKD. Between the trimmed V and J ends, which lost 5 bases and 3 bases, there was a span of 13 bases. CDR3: CATSAGGERGANVLTF. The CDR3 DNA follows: TGTGCCACCAGTGCGGGTGGGGAGCGTGGGGCCAACGTCCTGACTTTC.

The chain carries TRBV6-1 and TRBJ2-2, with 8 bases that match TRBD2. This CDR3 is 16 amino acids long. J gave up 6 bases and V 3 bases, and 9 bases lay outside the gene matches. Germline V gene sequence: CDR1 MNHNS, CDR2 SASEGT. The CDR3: CASSDRSGRYAGELFF. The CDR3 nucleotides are TGTGCCAGCAGTGACCGGAGCGGGAGATACGCCGGGGAGCTGTTTTTT.